Listed below are T cell receptor beta chains from one sample, sequenced in a study of T-cell reconstitution after alpha-beta-depleted transplantation in children. Each CDR3 protein is one row after TCRdb ran MiXCR on the PCR reads. The sample contains some 180,000 distinct CDR3 sequences, about 7% of which appear only once. The sample in question was PBMCs, obtained before TCRalphabeta/CD19-depleted stem cell transplant. Receptor source: a boy younger than 10 with acute lymphoblastic leukemia, due to receive a stem cell transplant. CDR3s leave out the opening cysteine and the closing phenylalanine or tryptophan. The order of the fields is clone size, V gene, CDR3 protein. Only part of the rows carry a size: once, few, many, or a class if the clone is expanded.

clone_size: many
v_call: TRBV21-1
cdr3_aa: ASSKGSSGDTDTQY

clone_size: many
v_call: TRBV28
cdr3_aa: ASSAGQAGGELF

clone_size: many
v_call: TRBV29-1
cdr3_aa: SVEGQANEQF

clone_size: many
v_call: TRBV6-1
cdr3_aa: ASSENTGEY

clone_size: many
v_call: TRBV6-2/TRBV6-3
cdr3_aa: ASSVRGWSDQPQH

clone_size: NA
v_call: TRBV20-1
cdr3_aa: SARGTVLLSDQPQH

clone_size: many
v_call: TRBV29-1
cdr3_aa: SVAIGGLSNQPQH

clone_size: many
v_call: TRBV7-8
cdr3_aa: ASSPGTENSYEQY

clone_size: many
v_call: TRBV12-3/TRBV12-4
cdr3_aa: ASKRTGDYNEQF

clone_size: NA
v_call: TRBV15
cdr3_aa: ATSREQGQDGYT

clone_size: many
v_call: TRBV20-1
cdr3_aa: SALKGYGELF

clone_size: few
v_call: TRBV7-9
cdr3_aa: ASSRIIQGAGETQY

clone_size: many
v_call: TRBV29-1
cdr3_aa: SVEGRGLISGGPEQF

clone_size: NA
v_call: TRBV20-1
cdr3_aa: SATGLAGARGTGELF

clone_size: NA
v_call: TRBV18
cdr3_aa: ASSGAGSQEQY

clone_size: many
v_call: TRBV28
cdr3_aa: ASTYGGTAFTRTTNNSPLH

clone_size: many
v_call: TRBV12-3/TRBV12-4
cdr3_aa: ASRHQARVNTEAF

clone_size: many
v_call: TRBV5-1
cdr3_aa: ASGGNRGGDAEAF

clone_size: many
v_call: TRBV7-9
cdr3_aa: ASSLALIEAF

clone_size: many
v_call: TRBV29-1
cdr3_aa: SVEVGTGNQPQH

clone_size: few
v_call: TRBV20-1
cdr3_aa: SARVPPGGTDTQY

clone_size: NA
v_call: TRBV7-9
cdr3_aa: ASSSGGHGYT

clone_size: many
v_call: TRBV5-6
cdr3_aa: ASGDVRGETQY

clone_size: many
v_call: TRBV9
cdr3_aa: ASSGRTPPEAF

clone_size: many
v_call: TRBV6-5
cdr3_aa: ASSQGNDGYT

clone_size: many
v_call: TRBV28
cdr3_aa: ASSQGQGGSSYEQY